Listed here are 5 T cell receptor beta chains from one sample, sequenced in a study of blood T cell repertoires in COVID-19. Profiled with immunoSEQ multiplex PCR; TCRdb holds only in-frame clones, not every one. The table records some 190,000 clones, 89% of them present only once. Sample: PBMCs or T cells enriched from blood (not recorded which). All receptors derive from a woman in her thirties or forties with acute COVID-19.

The chain recombines TRBV7-8 with TRBJ2-1, with TRBD2 identical over 14 bases. The CDR3 consists of 18 residues. J lost 0 bases, V lost 5 bases, and 6 bases had no gene match. The germline V gene has CDR1 SGHVS and CDR2 FQNEAQ. The CDR3 sequence is CASSPTSGGGSSYNEQFF. CDR3 coding DNA: TGTGCCAGCAGCCCGACTAGCGGGGGGGGGAGCTCCTACAATGAGCAGTTCTTC.

This sequence joins TRBV29-1 and TRBJ2-5; 9 bases map to TRBD1. The CDR3 spans 12 residues. The germline V gene encodes CDR1 SQVTM and CDR2 ANQGSEA. The V segment lost 7 bases and the J segment 4 bases; nucleotides outside the gene matches: 4. The CDR3 here is CSGGQGRETQYF. The CDR3 bases are TGCAGCGGTGGACAGGGGAGAGAGACCCAGTACTTC.

The rearrangement joins TRBV2 to TRBJ1-1; a weak D match, TRBD1 (5 bases). V dropped 6 bases and J dropped 1 base, with 9 bases sitting between them. Germline CDR1 and CDR2: SNHLY and FYNNEI. The CDR3 is 13 amino acids. CDR3 in amino acids: CASRATGNTEAFF. The CDR3, as DNA: TGTGCCAGCAGGGCTACAGGGAACACTGAAGCTTTCTTT.

The genes are TRBV7-8 and TRBJ2-5, with 8 positions matching TRBD2. From germline, CDR1 is SGHVS and CDR2 FQNEAQ. This CDR3 contains 16 residues. V lost 5 bases, J lost 4 bases, and 12 bases stayed unmatched. CDR3 sequence reads: CASSLLAGGGGETQYF. The CDR3 DNA follows: TGTGCCAGCAGCCTTCTAGCGGGTGGGGGCGGAGAGACCCAGTACTTC.

The chain links TRBV6-2 or TRBV6-3 to TRBJ2-7, with TRBD1 matching over 8 bases. V shed 2 bases, J shed 2 bases, and the junction held 5 bases outside the gene matches. The CDR3 contains 15 residues. Germline CDR1 reads MNHEY; CDR2 reads SVGEGT. The chain's CDR3 is CASSYRDRGAYEQYF. The CDR3 DNA is TGTGCCAGCAGTTACAGAGACAGGGGCGCCTACGAGCAGTACTTC.